This TCR beta chain was profiled in a study of cytomegalovirus exposure and HLA in healthy donors (dated by TCRdb to 2015 to 2018). Describing the broader study: According to an earlier analysis of a few hundred of the donors, 150 million to 200 million T cells yielded 120 million or so unique TCR beta sequences and approximately 300 Gb of sequence data. Roughly 300 gigabases of sequencing data and tens of millions of unique TCR sequences made up an early release that covered some 640 HLA-typed donors. The genetic ancestry cluster associated with self-reported Caucasian donors included roughly 84% of the 398 genotyped donors. The study aimed to test whether signatures of past pathogen exposure could be identified by cataloging public T cell receptors. The study used immunosequencing to profile the T cell repertoires of more than 650 subjects and linked those repertoires to cytomegalovirus serostatus. In addition to the first cohort of hundreds of subjects, a separate validation cohort of about 120 different subjects was used. To predict cytomegalovirus infection status, the study combined high-throughput TCR immunosequencing, statistical association of individual TCRs with disease status, and machine learning. To study patterns of TCR occurrence, a later analysis re-analyzed previously published TCR beta repertoires from 600 to 750 donors and added high-resolution HLA genotyping. Rather than using new phenotypic data, the later analysis identified candidate immune exposures from TCR beta sequences and from how often those sequences occurred across donors. To decide whether each TCR beta V gene segment behaved as functional or pseudogenic, an earlier analysis of fewer than 750 of the donors relied on high-throughput TCR beta sequencing. Alongside the repertoire data, information on donor age, sex, ethnicity and CMV serostatus was compiled. Genome-wide SNP genotypes for about 60% of the roughly 670 donors were used in a later genetic analysis, which treated that subset as a discovery cohort. Every discovery cohort repertoire had been produced on one sequencing platform. HLA typing covered class I and class II loci at four-digit resolution. The number of typed donors differed by locus: roughly 629-630 for A, B, C, DRB1 and DQB1; 500 to 550 for DQA1; approximately 610 for DPA1; and 400 to 480 for DPB1. Roughly 5 DR-DQ haplotypes were treated as single units for association and clustering because of strong linkage in the cohort. Among about 360 genotyped donors of the cohort, an average of around 240,000 unique TCR beta nucleotide sequences were sequenced per donor, 15% to 20% of them non-productive. The paper's findings and limits, for the study overall: Several of the top co-occurrence clusters appeared to be linked to parvovirus B19, influenza, CMV and Epstein-Barr virus, according to a later analysis. Because some donors lacked HLA typing at each locus, the association tests relied only on the typed subset. Most TCR sequences were observed very rarely across donors, whereas some public TCRs were present in many individuals. A further reported finding was that TCR beta sequences accurately predicted the HLA-A and HLA-B alleles for most subjects in the first cohort. A later analysis found that HLA-associated TCR beta chains were more clonally expanded and had lower generation probabilities than equally common non-associated chains. Assigning TCR associations to individual alleles was difficult when HLA alleles, especially DR and DQ, strongly co-occurred. In both the original and validation cohorts, the classifier was reported to diagnose cytomegalovirus status with high specificity and sensitivity. A later genetic analysis associated a missense DCLRE1C variant with V-gene and J-gene trimming of TCR beta chains, and an independent cohort replicated the association. In an earlier analysis of some 550 of the donors, most TCR beta V segments were observed in productive rearrangements about 87% or about 30% of the time, broadly matching IMGT annotations. Linkage disequilibrium might explain the correlated functional status among segregating V segments, but an unknown experimental factor could not be excluded. Specific HLA alleles were associated with 15,000 to 20,000 TCR beta sequences at a false discovery rate of 0.05 in a later analysis. Because counts were too low, roughly 18 rarely observed V segments, including chromosome 9 orphons, were left out of the earlier analysis of 500 to 750 of the donors. In a later analysis, TCR association rates were found to vary across HLA loci, with the most associated TCRs seen for DRB1 alleles and the fewest for HLA-C alleles. In a later analysis, most CMV-associated TCR beta chains were found to appear HLA-restricted, with HLA associations seemingly driven largely by CMV exposure. A total of 164 TCR beta chains were listed by the study as associated with cytomegalovirus. In a later genetic analysis, fewer N-insertions in productive TCRs were reported among donors in an Asian-associated ancestry cluster than the roughly 700-donor mean. Some IMGT-functional V segments, including TRBV6-2 and TRBV6-3, could not be distinguished by the 87-base-pair reads and were therefore excluded. CMV serostatus was the only immune exposure information available for the cohort. The presence/absence analyses assumed that sequencing depth was roughly uniform across donors, and that assumption may not be true. A cluster of highly shared sequence variants was judged likely to represent a technical artifact of the sequencing pipeline. In this cohort, only TCR beta chains were sequenced, and detectable features were limited by the absence of alpha or paired-chain data. A few of the identified cytomegalovirus-associated TCR beta chains were confirmed in vitro to be specific for cytomegalovirus antigens. The authors suggested that the approach could potentially be generalized to other disease states and immunological phenotypes.

The CDR1 and CDR2 encoded by the germline V gene (reference sequence) are SEHNR and FQNEAQ. Trimming accounts for 8 bases at V and 1 base at J, while the number of junction bases matched to no gene is 8. The CDR3 holds 18 amino acids from the cysteine to the phenylalanine. The kept DNA is CDR3 alone, 54 bases in frame from the first base. Library preparation used the immunoSEQ multiplex PCR assay. A mixture of 60 forward primers for TCR Vbeta segments and 13 reverse primers for TCR Jbeta segments was used in the multiplex PCR. The CDR3 region of rearranged TCR beta genes was amplified from genomic DNA with a multiplex PCR assay. On the Illumina HiSeq System, the amplified TCR beta libraries were sequenced as 87-base-pair reads. The authors processed their data as follows. In a later analysis, around 80 million unique TCR beta chains were counted across the approximately 620 repertoires, and around 10 million of these chains were shared by at least two donors. To remove PCR and sequencing errors, raw reads were error-corrected and collapsed into unique sequences using a nearest-neighbor algorithm that merged closely related sequences. Alignment of CDR3 sequences to IMGT reference sequences was used to assign V, D and J gene segments. For a sequence to be retained, a match of at least six nucleotides to both a V gene segment and a J gene segment was required. Rearrangements were classified as productive when the CDR3 lacked stop codons and remained in frame with V and J, and all other rearrangements were classified as non-productive. CDR3 was defined according to IMGT convention as the region running from the second conserved V-encoded cysteine to the conserved J-encoded phenylalanine. The earlier analysis of about 620 of the donors excluded sequences that lacked an unambiguous match to a single V gene segment. In an earlier analysis of approximately 590 of the donors, V segments were called functional above 56.7% productive rearrangements and were called segregating when the between-donor standard deviation exceeded 5%. To diagnose cytomegalovirus status from the catalog of TCR beta chain sequences, a statistical classification framework was built. In a later analysis, TCR nucleotide sequences were compared against IMGT/GENE-DB human TR gene sequences so that V and J genes could be assigned. A later analysis assigned CDR3 sequences and most-parsimonious VDJ recombination scenarios with the TCRdist pipeline. In a later analysis, each TCR beta chain was defined by its CDR3 amino acid sequence together with its V-gene family, and reads without a unique V-gene family were excluded. To address suspected cross-contamination and a sequencing artifact, a later analysis removed approximately 600 highly shared, low-generation-probability nucleotide sequences. In a later analysis, a clonal expansion index was calculated for each public chain from normalized within-repertoire ranks of inferred template counts. In a later analysis, generation probabilities were computed with a VDJ recombination model fitted to out-of-frame rearrangements, and the resulting probabilities were checked against IGoR. Hypergeometric tests were used in a later analysis to score TCR-TCR, TCR-HLA and TCR-CMV co-occurrence, with a repertoire-size bias correction applied to the TCR pairs. False discovery rates were estimated in a later analysis by permuting HLA or CMV assignments 20 times. In a later analysis, co-occurring TCRs were grouped with DBSCAN, and TCRdist sequence similarity was added when clustering was performed within HLA-allele-positive subsets. Co-occurrence clustering excluded repertoires with fewer than 30,000 or more than 120,000 public chains, plus five with anomalous nucleotide sharing. The table was pulled from immuneACCESS by TCRdb, which kept in-frame rearrangements only. Such tables lose some clones; where checked, under half of the loss comes from unresolved V genes, and the rest has no known cause. V and J calls and clone size are copied from that table; D and trimming were computed from the DNA. In all, the sample holds about 150,000 clones, and approximately 80% of those were seen once. The ten largest clones add up to 5% to 7% of the sample.

The cohort comprised around 700 healthy bone marrow donors. At the time of sampling, all cohort members were nominally healthy, though unrecorded immune exposures were likely present. The donor was CMV seropositive and belonged to the group of 250 to 300 seropositive cohort members. Each donor provided a peripheral blood sample, and peripheral blood mononuclear cells were used for TCR beta sequencing. The Qiagen DNeasy Blood Extraction Kit was used to extract genomic DNA from the blood cell samples. A note on this clone: Its target antigen remains unknown. No base quality values were provided; no much bigger clone lies one nucleotide off.

The sequencing input was PBMCs. This receptor chain uses TRBV7-9 and TRBJ2-1, with 16 bases in between that match TRBD2. The origin of this receptor is a man in his forties or fifties in good health and CMV-seropositive. CDR3 reads: CASLGGLAGGPSYNEQFF. The DNA sequence follows: TGTGCCAGCCTAGGGGGACTAGCGGGGGGGCCGTCCTACAATGAGCAGTTCTTC.